A single sample is the source of the 16 T cell receptor beta chains below, sequenced in a study of beta chain features in type 1 diabetes. Expressed TCRB transcripts were sequenced after all isolated RNA was converted to cDNA. This table comes from immunoSEQ multiplex PCR, and its TCRdb copy is limited to in-frame clones, with some not included. The data contain some 350,000 clones, roughly 13% of them singletons. Whole-study findings and limits: There was a moderate but significant shortening of TCRB CDR3s in all four CD4+ subsets of Type 1 diabetes patients.

What these receptors recognize is not known. The sequenced sample consisted of naive CD4+ T cells from blood. The receptors here all came from a woman under 30 with type 1 diabetes.

V and J are TRBV28 and TRBJ2-7; TRBD1 matches 7 bases. The junction had 10 bases not matched to a gene; V was cut back by 3 bases and J by 5 bases. This CDR3 comprises 15 residues. Per the germline V gene, CDR1 is MDHEN and CDR2 is SYDVKM. In nucleotides, the CDR3 is TGTGCCAGCAGTTTTCGGGCCACAGGGGACCACGAGCAGTACTTC. Translating it yields CASSFRATGDHEQYF.

V gene TRBV7-9 combines with J gene TRBJ1-1; possibly TRBD1 for D (6 bases). Looked up from germline, CDR1 is SEHNR and CDR2 is FQNEAQ (reference sequence). The V end was cut by 5 bases, the J end by 6 bases, with 16 bases between. The CDR3 runs to 14 residues. The CDR3 loop reads CASSPVQGAPEAFF. The CDR3 DNA reads as TGTGCCAGCAGCCCCGTACAGGGTGCCCCTGAAGCTTTCTTT.

This clone was seen more than once but under ten times. V is TRBV2 and J is TRBJ2-1, with D possibly being TRBD1 (6 bases). From germline, CDR1 is SNHLY and CDR2 FYNNEI. CDR3 length: 14 residues. Trimming took off 7 bases at V and 5 bases at J, with 15 bases between the two ends. The CDR3 DNA is TGTGCCAGCAATGGGCAGGGGACCAACAATGAGCAGTTCTTC. Translation gives CASNGQGTNNEQFF.

The sample holds a few counts of this clone. The CDR3: CATSRDPSGFTDTQYF. DNA of the CDR3: TGTGCCACCAGCAGAGACCCGAGCGGCTTCACAGATACGCAGTATTTT. This chain connects TRBV15 to TRBJ2-3, with D perhaps matching TRBD2 (5 bases). The CDR3 runs to 16 residues. Germline V CDR1 and CDR2: LNHNV, YYDKDF (reference sequence). V was trimmed by 0 bases and J by 2 bases, leaving 12 bases between them.

This clone came up a few times. V and J are TRBV28 and TRBJ2-5, with a possible D match to TRBD2 (6 bases). CDR3 length equals 14 residues. The germline V gene has CDR1 MDHEN and CDR2 SYDVKM. Trimming took off 6 bases at V and 2 bases at J, with 13 bases between the two ends. CDR3 sequence reads: CASSRDWVQETQYF. DNA of the CDR3: TGTGCCAGCAGCCGGGACTGGGTACAAGAGACCCAGTACTTC.

This clone was counted between two and nine times. The chain employs TRBV19 and TRBJ1-2; 8 bases are a match to TRBD1. With V trimmed by 5 bases and J by 4 bases, 15 bases remained unmatched. There are 17 residues in the CDR3. Germline CDR1 reads LNHDA; CDR2 reads SQIVND (reference sequence). The CDR3 loop reads CASSWTGHARDSYGYTF. As DNA, the CDR3 is TGTGCCAGTAGTTGGACAGGGCACGCCAGGGATAGCTATGGCTACACCTTC.

V usage is TRBV4-1 and J usage is TRBJ1-1; 9 bases are shared with TRBD1. CDR3 length: 19 amino acids. V was pared by 0 bases and J by 0 bases, with 11 bases of the junction left unmatched. The germline V gene has CDR1 MGHRA and CDR2 YSYEKL. In nucleotides, the CDR3 is TGCGCCAGCAGCCAAGATGACCCCCGGGACAGGGCCATGAACACTGAAGCTTTCTTT. It encodes CASSQDDPRDRAMNTEAFF.

The sample holds a few counts of this clone. V and J are TRBV5-6 and TRBJ2-1; tentatively, D is TRBD1 (5 bases). The V gene lost 0 bases and the J gene lost 2 bases, with 9 bases spanning the gap. Germline V gene sequence: CDR1 SGHDT, CDR2 YYEEEE. The CDR3 has 15 residues. The CDR3 DNA is TGTGCCAGCAGCTTGGTAACAGGTGCCTACAATGAGCAGTTCTTC. The encoded protein is CASSLVTGAYNEQFF.

This chain joins TRBV5-1 and TRBJ2-2; D might be TRBD1 (6 bases). V lost 0 bases and J lost 5, with 20 bases in between. CDR3 length: 18 amino acids. CDR1 and CDR2 (germline): SGHRS, YFSETQ. CDR3 nucleotides: TGCGCCAGCAGCTTGGCACAACAGGGAAGATCGTGGACCGGGGAGCTGTTTTTT. This encodes CASSLAQQGRSWTGELFF.

This clone showed up just a few times. The rearrangement joins TRBV7-2 to TRBJ2-1, with 7 positions matching TRBD2. CDR1 SGHTA and CDR2 FQGNSA come from the germline V gene. The CDR3 sequence is 16 residues long. V was pared by 4 bases and J by 3 bases, with 9 bases of the junction left unmatched. Written as DNA, the CDR3 is TGTGCCAGCAGCTCCCGGGGTAGCGGGTTCTACAATGAGCAGTTCTTC. Translation gives CASSSRGSGFYNEQFF.

This clone has just a few counts. The V and J genes are TRBV7-2 and TRBJ2-7, with 9 bases fitting TRBD2. The CDR3 loop spans 14 amino acids. Germline V gene data show CDR1 as SGHTA and CDR2 as FQGNSA. Germline trimming cut 5 bases from V and 6 bases from J; bases unmatched to any gene: 8. DNA for the CDR3: TGTGCCAGCAGCCCGAGCGGGAGGTATGGCGAGCAGTACGTC. It specifies CASSPSGRYGEQYV.

CDR3 DNA sequence: TGTGCCATCAGGAGACAGGATTCCACAGATACGCAGTATTTT. Its translation is CAIRRQDSTDTQYF. V and J are TRBV10-3 and TRBJ2-3; D possibly corresponds to TRBD1 (6 bases). Trimming left V 6 bases short and J 2 bases short, with 12 bases between. Germline lookup yields CDR1 ENHRY and CDR2 SYGVKD. The CDR3 is 14 amino acids.

The rearrangement uses TRBV30 and TRBJ2-5, with a weak D call TRBD1 (6 bases). Per germline, CDR1 GTSNPN and CDR2 SVGIG (reference sequence). Trimming pared 3 bases from V and 1 base from J, leaving 9 bases between. The CDR3 length is 13 residues. The CDR3 spells CAWSGQFQETQYF. In DNA form, the CDR3 reads TGTGCCTGGAGCGGACAGTTCCAAGAGACCCAGTACTTC.

V and J are TRBV29-1 and TRBJ2-7, with a weak D call TRBD1 (5 bases). Trimming stripped 7 bases from V and 3 bases from J, with 16 bases between. This CDR3 region has 13 residues. The germline CDR1 and CDR2 sequences are SQVTM and ANQGSEA. The CDR3 nucleotides read TGCAGCGCCCGGCAGGGATTCTTCTACGAGCAGTACTTC. This sequence encodes CSARQGFFYEQYF.

The chain is built from TRBV27 and TRBJ2-4; tentative D call: TRBD2 (5 bases). Germline-derived CDR1 and CDR2 are MNHEY and SMNVEV (reference sequence). The ends were cut back, 3 bases at V and 1 base at J, with 16 bases in the middle. This CDR3 has 17 residues. This chain's CDR3 is CASSFSADPGAKNIQYF. CDR3 DNA sequence: TGTGCCAGCAGTTTTTCGGCGGATCCGGGGGCCAAAAACATTCAGTACTTC.

The chain has TRBV4-1 and TRBJ1-1; possibly TRBD1 for D (5 bases). The CDR3 is made up of 15 amino acids. The germline V gene encodes CDR1 MGHRA and CDR2 YSYEKL. V gave up 0 bases and J gave up 8 bases, with 16 bases separating them. This CDR3 is CASSQDRDSTSEAFF. The CDR3 nucleotides read TGCGCCAGCAGCCAAGATCGGGACTCCACTTCGGAAGCTTTCTTT.